This paragraph reports one TCR beta chain. Its antigen is not known. Germline is not matched at one junction end, which may reflect a read error. The data stem from a study of Ad26.COV2.S vaccination and SARS-CoV-2 variants. As for the study in general: Ad26.COV2.S given intramuscularly, once or twice 56 days apart.

Study conclusions and caveats: Spike-specific responses of CD8+ and CD4+ T cells were reported to display substantial breadth after vaccination. Total responses of T cells may have been underestimated by the analyses of TCR breadth and depth.

Treatment in this sample: 19 received Ad26.COV2.S at low or high dose, single or two shots; about 5 received placebo; per-sample allocation not given. The samples date from day 63 after the first vaccine or placebo injection. Some clones are missing from TCRdb's copy, which holds only in-frame ones; the method was immunoSEQ multiplex PCR. The sample has roughly 680,000 clones, 89% seen once; the top ten hold about 1.5%. CDR3 length: 15 amino acids. Germline values: CDR1 SSHAT, CDR2 FNYEAQ (reference sequence). The J gene is TRBJ2-1, the V gene TRBV7-7, with 10 bases fitting TRBD2. The clonotype was recovered from a person aged 18-60 years who received the Ad26.COV2.S COVID-19 vaccine or a placebo. Here the sequenced sample was peripheral blood, taken in a trial of Ad26.COV2.S vaccine versus placebo. The DNA of the CDR3 is TGTGCTAGCAGCCCAGGGACTAGCGACTACAATGAGCAGTTCTTC. Encoded protein: CASSPGTSDYNEQFF.